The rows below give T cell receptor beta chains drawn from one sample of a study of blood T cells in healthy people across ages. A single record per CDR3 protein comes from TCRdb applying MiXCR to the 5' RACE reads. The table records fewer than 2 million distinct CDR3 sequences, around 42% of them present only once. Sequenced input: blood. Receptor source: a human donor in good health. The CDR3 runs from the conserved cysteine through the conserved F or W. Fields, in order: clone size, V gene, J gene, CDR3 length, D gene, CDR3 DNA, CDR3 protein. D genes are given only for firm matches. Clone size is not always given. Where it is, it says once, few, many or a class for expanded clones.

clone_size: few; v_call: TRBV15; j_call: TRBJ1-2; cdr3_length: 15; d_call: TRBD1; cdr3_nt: TGTGCCACCAGCAGAACAACACAGGGGGCGAGAGGCTACACCTTC; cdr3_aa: CATSRTTQGARGYTF
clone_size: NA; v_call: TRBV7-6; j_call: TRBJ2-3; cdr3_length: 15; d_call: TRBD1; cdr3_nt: TGTGCCAGCAGCCCCTGGGACAGGGGGGGGGATACGCAGTATTTT; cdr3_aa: CASSPWDRGGDTQYF
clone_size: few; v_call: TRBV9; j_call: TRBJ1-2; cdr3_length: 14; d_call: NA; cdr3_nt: TGTGCCAGCAGCGTAGCAGGAAGAAACTATGGCTACACCTTC; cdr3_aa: CASSVAGRNYGYTF
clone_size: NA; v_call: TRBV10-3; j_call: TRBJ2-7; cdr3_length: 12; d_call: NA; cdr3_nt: TGTGCCATCGAGGACGGACACTACGAGCAGTACTTC; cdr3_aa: CAIEDGHYEQYF
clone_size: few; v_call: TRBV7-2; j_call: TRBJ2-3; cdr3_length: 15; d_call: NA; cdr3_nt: TGTGCCAGCACCGAGGCCGCCTCTAGCACAGATACGCAGTATTTT; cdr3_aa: CASTEAASSTDTQYF
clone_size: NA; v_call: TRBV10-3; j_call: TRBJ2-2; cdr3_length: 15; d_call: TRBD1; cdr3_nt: TGTGCCATCAGTGACATCGAGGGGGCCGGCGGGGAGCTGTTTTTT; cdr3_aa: CAISDIEGAGGELFF
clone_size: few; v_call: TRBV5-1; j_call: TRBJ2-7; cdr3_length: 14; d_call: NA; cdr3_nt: TGCGCCAGCAGCTTGGGACAGTTCTCCTACGAGCAGTACTTC; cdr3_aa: CASSLGQFSYEQYF
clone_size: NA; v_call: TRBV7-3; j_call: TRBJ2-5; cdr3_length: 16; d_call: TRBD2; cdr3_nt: TGTGCCAGCAGTCGAAGCGGGGGGATCAACCAAGAGACCCAGTACTTC; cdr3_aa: CASSRSGGINQETQYF
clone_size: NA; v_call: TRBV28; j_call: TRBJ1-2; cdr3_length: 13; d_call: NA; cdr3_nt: TGTGCCAGCAGGTACCGGGGCAGCTATGGCTACACCTTC; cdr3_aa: CASRYRGSYGYTF
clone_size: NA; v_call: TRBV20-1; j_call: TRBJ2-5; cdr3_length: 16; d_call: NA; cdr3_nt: TGCAGTGCTCATATTATCATAGCGGAGCCAGGGGAGACCCGGTACTTC; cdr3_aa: CSAHIIIAEPGETRYF
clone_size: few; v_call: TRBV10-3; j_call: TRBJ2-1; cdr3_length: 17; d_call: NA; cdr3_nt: TGTGCCATCAGTGAGTCCTGGCTCTTGGGCGAAAACAATGAGCAGTTCTTC; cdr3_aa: CAISESWLLGENNEQFF
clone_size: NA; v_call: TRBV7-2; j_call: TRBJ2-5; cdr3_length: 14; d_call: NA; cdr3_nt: TGTGCCAGCAGCACCGTAAGGGGGGAAGAGACCCAGTACTTC; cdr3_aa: CASSTVRGEETQYF
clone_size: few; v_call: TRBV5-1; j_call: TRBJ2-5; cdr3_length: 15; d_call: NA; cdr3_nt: TGCGCCAGCAGCTTGGTAGGACTAATCCAAGAGACCCAGTACTTC; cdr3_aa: CASSLVGLIQETQYF
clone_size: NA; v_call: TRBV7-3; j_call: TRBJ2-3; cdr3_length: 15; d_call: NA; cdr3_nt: TGTGCCACCGCGTATAAGGGGGGGCCAGGAGATGCGCAGTATTTT; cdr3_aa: CATAYKGGPGDAQYF
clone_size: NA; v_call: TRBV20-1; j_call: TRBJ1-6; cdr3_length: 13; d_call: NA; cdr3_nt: TGCAGTGCTAGTCAAGGGAATAATTCACCCCTCCACTTT; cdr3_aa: CSASQGNNSPLHF
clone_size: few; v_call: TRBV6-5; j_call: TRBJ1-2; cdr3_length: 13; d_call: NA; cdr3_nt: TGTGCCAGCAGTTACACTGGGGGCTTTGGCTACACCTTC; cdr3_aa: CASSYTGGFGYTF
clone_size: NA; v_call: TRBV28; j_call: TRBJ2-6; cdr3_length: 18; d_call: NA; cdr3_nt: TGTGCCAGCAGTTTTTTAGGGGGGGTTCACTCTGGGGCCAACGTCCTGACTTTC; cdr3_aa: CASSFLGGVHSGANVLTF
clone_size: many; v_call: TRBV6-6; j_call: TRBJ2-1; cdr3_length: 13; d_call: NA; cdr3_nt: TGTGCCAGCAGTTACCTCTCTCGCAATGAGCAGTTCTTC; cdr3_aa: CASSYLSRNEQFF
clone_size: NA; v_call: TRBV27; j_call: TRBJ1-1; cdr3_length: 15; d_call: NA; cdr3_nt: TGTGCCAGCAGTTTCGGATATAGTATTGGCGGTGAAGCTTTCTTT; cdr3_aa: CASSFGYSIGGEAFF
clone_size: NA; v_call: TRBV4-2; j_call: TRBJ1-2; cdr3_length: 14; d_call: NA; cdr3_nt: TGTGCCAGCAGCCAACAGGGACGGGGCTATGGCTACACCTTC; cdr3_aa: CASSQQGRGYGYTF
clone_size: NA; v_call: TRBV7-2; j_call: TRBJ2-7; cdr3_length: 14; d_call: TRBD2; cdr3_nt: TGTGCCAGCAGCTTTAGCGGGGGGACAGACGAGCAGTACTTC; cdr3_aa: CASSFSGGTDEQYF
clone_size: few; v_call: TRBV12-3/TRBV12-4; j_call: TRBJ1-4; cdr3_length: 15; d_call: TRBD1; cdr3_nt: TGTGCCAGCAGTCCCAGGGACAGGGGATCGAAAAAACGGTTTTTT; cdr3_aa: CASSPRDRGSKKRFF
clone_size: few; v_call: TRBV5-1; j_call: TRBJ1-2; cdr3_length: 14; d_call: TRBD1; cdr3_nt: TGCGCCAGCAGCTTGGTTACAGGGGGCTATGGCTACACCTTC; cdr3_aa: CASSLVTGGYGYTF
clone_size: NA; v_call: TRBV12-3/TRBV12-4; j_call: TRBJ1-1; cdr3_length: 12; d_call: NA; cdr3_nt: TGTGCCAGCAGTCCCCGGACCCGACAAGCTTTCTTT; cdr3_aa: CASSPRTRQAFF
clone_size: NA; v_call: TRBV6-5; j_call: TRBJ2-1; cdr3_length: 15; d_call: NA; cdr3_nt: TGTGCCAGCAGTTACTCATTCGCTAGGTCTAATGAGCAGTTCTTC; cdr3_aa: CASSYSFARSNEQFF
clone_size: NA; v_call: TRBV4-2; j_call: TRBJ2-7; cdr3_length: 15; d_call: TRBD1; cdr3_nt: TGTGCCAGCAGCCAGACTAACAGGGGGCTCTACGGGCAGTACTTC; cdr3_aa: CASSQTNRGLYGQYF
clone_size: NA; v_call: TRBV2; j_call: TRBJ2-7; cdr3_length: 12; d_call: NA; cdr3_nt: TGTGCCAGCAGTGACAGGTGGCACGAGCAGTACTTC; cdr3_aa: CASSDRWHEQYF
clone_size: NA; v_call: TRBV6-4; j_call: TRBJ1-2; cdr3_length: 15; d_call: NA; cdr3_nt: TGTGCCAGCAGTAAAAATCAGGGCAGGTTCGATGGCTACACCTTC; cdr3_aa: CASSKNQGRFDGYTF
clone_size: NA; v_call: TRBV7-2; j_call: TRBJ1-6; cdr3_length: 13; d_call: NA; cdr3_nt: TGTGCCAGCAGCTTAGCCAGGGAATCACCCCTCCACTTT; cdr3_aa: CASSLARESPLHF
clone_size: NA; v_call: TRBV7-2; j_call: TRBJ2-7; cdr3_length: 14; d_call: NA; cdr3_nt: TGTGTCAGCAGCTCGGACCTGGGGGGTTACGAGCAGTACTTC; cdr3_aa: CVSSSDLGGYEQYF
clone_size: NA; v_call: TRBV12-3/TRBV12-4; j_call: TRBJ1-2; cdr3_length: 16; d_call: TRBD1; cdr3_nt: TGTGCCAGCAGTTCTTATGTCCTCCGGGACAGCAGAGGCTACACCTTC; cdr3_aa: CASSSYVLRDSRGYTF
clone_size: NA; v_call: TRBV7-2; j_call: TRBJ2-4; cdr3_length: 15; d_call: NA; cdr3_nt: TGTGCCAGCAGCTCCCGACTGGACCGGGGGAACATTCAGTACTTC; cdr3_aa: CASSSRLDRGNIQYF
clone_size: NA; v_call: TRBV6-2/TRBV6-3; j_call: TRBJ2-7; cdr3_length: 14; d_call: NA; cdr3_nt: TGTGCCAGCAGGAGGGACAACCAAGGCGACGAGCAGTACTTC; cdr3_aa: CASRRDNQGDEQYF
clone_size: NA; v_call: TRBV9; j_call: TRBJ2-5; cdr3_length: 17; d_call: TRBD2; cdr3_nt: TGTGCCAGCAGCGTAGGGGGGCTAGCGGGGGCCTCAGAGACCCAGTACTTC; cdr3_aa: CASSVGGLAGASETQYF
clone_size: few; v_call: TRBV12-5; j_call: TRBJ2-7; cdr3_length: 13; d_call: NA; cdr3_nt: TGTGCTAGTGGCCTCGGCGGCCCCTACGAGCAGTACTTC; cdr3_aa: CASGLGGPYEQYF
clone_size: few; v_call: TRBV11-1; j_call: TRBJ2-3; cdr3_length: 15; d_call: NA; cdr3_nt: TGTGCCAGCAGTCAGATAGGGGGAAGCACAGATACGCAGTATTTT; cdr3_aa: CASSQIGGSTDTQYF
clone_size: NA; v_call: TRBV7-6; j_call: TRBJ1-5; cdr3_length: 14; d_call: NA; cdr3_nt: TGTGCCAGTTCGGATGATGTTAGCAATCAGCCCCAGCATTTT; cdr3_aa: CASSDDVSNQPQHF
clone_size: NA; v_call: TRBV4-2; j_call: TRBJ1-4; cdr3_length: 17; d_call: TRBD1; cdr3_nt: TGTGCCAGCAGCCAGTGGGGACAGGGCACAACTAATGAAAAACTGTTTTTT; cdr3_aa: CASSQWGQGTTNEKLFF
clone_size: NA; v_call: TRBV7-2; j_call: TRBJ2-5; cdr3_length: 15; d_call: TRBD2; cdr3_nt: TGTGCCAGCAGCCTCACTCGGACTAGCGGGGGGGCGCTGTACTTC; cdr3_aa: CASSLTRTSGGALYF
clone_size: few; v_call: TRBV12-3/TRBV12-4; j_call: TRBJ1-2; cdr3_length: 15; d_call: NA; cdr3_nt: TGTGCCAGCAGTTTAATGGGGGTCGGAGACTATGGCTACACCTTC; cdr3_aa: CASSLMGVGDYGYTF